One and the same sample provided the 21 T cell receptor beta chains below, sequenced in a study of cytomegalovirus exposure and HLA in healthy donors. Amplification used 60 Vbeta primers and 13 Jbeta primers. Libraries were prepared by immunoSEQ multiplex PCR; TCRdb keeps only in-frame clonotypes and omits some of them. The sample shows over 100,000 clones, and 3% to 4.5% sits with its ten largest clones. The sequenced sample was PBMCs. All receptors derive from a man under 40 in good health and CMV-seronegative.

The chain employs TRBV7-8 and TRBJ2-5; 10 bases are a match to TRBD2. V shed 7 bases, J shed 1 base, and the junction held 6 bases outside the gene matches. Germline lookup yields CDR1 SGHVS and CDR2 FQNEAQ. The CDR3 totals 15 residues. In DNA, the CDR3 is TGTGCCAGCACCACGTTAGCGGGGGGCCAAGAGACCCAGTACTTC. Translation: CASTTLAGGQETQYF.

The chain recombines TRBV25-1 with TRBJ1-2, with a weak D call TRBD1 (6 bases). The CDR3 has 17 amino acids. The germline V gene encodes CDR1 MGHDK and CDR2 SYGVNS. The V end was cut by 0 bases, the J end by 6 bases, with 20 bases between. CDR3: CASSEYIRGGARDGYTF. The CDR3 nucleotides read TGTGCCAGCAGTGAATATATTCGGGGGGGCGCGAGGGATGGCTACACCTTC.

J is TRBJ2-5 and V is TRBV7-9; D is possibly TRBD2 (5 bases). Trimming took off 11 bases at V and 5 bases at J, with 15 bases between the two ends. The CDR3 is made up of 12 amino acids. CDR1 and CDR2 (germline): SEHNR, FQNEAQ (reference sequence). This CDR3 is CAGGLGGETQYF. CDR3 sequence (DNA): TGTGCCGGAGGTCTGGGCGGGGAGACCCAGTACTTC.

The chain links TRBV6-5 to TRBJ2-4, with 13 nucleotides matching TRBD2. From germline, CDR1 is MNHEY and CDR2 SVGAGI. The J segment lost 11 bases and the V segment lost 5 bases, leaving 6 bases of the junction unmatched. The CDR3 is made up of 14 amino acids. This chain's CDR3 is CASSQPGLAGLQYF. Written as DNA, the CDR3 is TGTGCCAGCAGTCAGCCGGGACTAGCGGGACTTCAGTACTTC.

The V and J genes are TRBV5-6 and TRBJ2-5, with 8 bases that match TRBD2. The trim removed 2 bases at V and 5 bases at J, leaving 11 bases unmatched. The germline CDR1 and CDR2 sequences are SGHDT and YYEEEE. This CDR3 spans 16 amino acids. The CDR3 DNA is TGTGCCAGCAGCTTCGGGGTCGGGGGGGCCAAGGAGACCCAGTACTTC. Amino acids: CASSFGVGGAKETQYF.

V gene TRBV5-1 combines with J gene TRBJ1-1; 7 bases align to TRBD1. The V and J ends lost 5 bases and 6 bases, in that order; junction bases with no gene match: 10. Germline V lookup: CDR1 SGHRS, CDR2 YFSETQ. This CDR3 contains 14 residues. Here the CDR3 reads CASRVDRYGAEAFF. The CDR3 DNA sequence: TGCGCCAGCAGGGTGGACAGGTATGGGGCTGAAGCTTTCTTT. Supplemented by reference TRBV5-1 and TRBJ1-1, the full variable domain reads KAGVTQTPRYLIKTRGQQVTLSCSPISGHRSVSWYQQTPGQGLQFLFEYFSETQRNKGNFPGRFSGRQFSNSRSEMNVSTLELGDSALYLCASRVDRYGAEAFFGQGTRLTVV.

The chain links TRBV4-3 to TRBJ2-7; D remains ambiguous. Trimming pared 0 bases from V and 0 bases from J, leaving 9 bases between. The CDR3 is 15 residues long. Germline CDR1 LGHNA, CDR2 YSLEER. The CDR3 sequence: CASSQDVFSSYEQYF. CDR3 nucleotides: TGCGCCAGCAGCCAAGATGTCTTCAGCTCCTACGAGCAGTACTTC.

The chain employs TRBV10-1 and TRBJ2-3, with 8 bases lining up with TRBD1. The junction had 10 bases not matched to a gene; V was cut back by 5 bases and J by 6 bases. CDR1 is WNHNN and CDR2 is SYGVQD in the germline V gene (reference sequence). The CDR3 extends over 15 amino acids. CDR3 nucleotides: TGCGCCAGCAGTCCAAAGACAGGGGAAAGGGATACGCAGTATTTT. As protein: CASSPKTGERDTQYF.

The CDR3, as DNA: TGTGCCAGCAGTTCCCAACAGGGAGAGACCCAGTACTTC. As protein: CASSSQQGETQYF. This rearrangement joins TRBV27 to TRBJ2-5; a possible D gene is TRBD1 (6 bases). V lost 4 bases and J 4 bases, leaving 10 bases between the germline ends. The CDR3 length is 13 residues. The germline V gene has CDR1 MNHEY and CDR2 SMNVEV (reference sequence).

V gene TRBV6-5 combines with J gene TRBJ1-5; D is possibly TRBD1 (6 bases). Germline CDR1 reads MNHEY; CDR2 reads SVGAGI. The V gene lost 5 bases and the J gene lost 5 bases, with 13 bases spanning the gap. There are 14 residues in the CDR3. The CDR3 region is CASSNGGGHQPQHF. In nucleotides, the CDR3 is TGTGCCAGCAGTAACGGTGGGGGCCATCAGCCCCAGCATTTT.

The V and J genes are TRBV6-6 and TRBJ1-2; D gene unclear. The CDR3 has 13 amino acids. Trimming took 7 bases from V and 4 from J, leaving 13 bases between them. The germline V gene has CDR1 MNHNY and CDR2 SVGAGI (reference sequence). The CDR3 loop reads CASTTQSFYGYTF. The CDR3 bases are TGTGCCAGCACCACGCAGTCGTTCTATGGCTACACCTTC.

On this clone: The conserved final phenylalanine or tryptophan is absent from the CDR3, which likely points to a read error. V and J are TRBV19 and TRBJ1-5; D is undetermined. The V end lost 1 base, the J end lost 0 bases, and 7 bases lay between the germline ends. Germline values: CDR1 LNHDA, CDR2 SQIVND (reference sequence). The CDR3 spans 15 residues. CDR3 sequence reads: CASSIAILSNQPQHL. The CDR3 DNA reads TGTGCCAGTAGTATAGCCATCCTTAGCAATCAGCCCCAGCATCTT.

In nucleotides, the CDR3 is TGTGCCAGCGGAGGATGGGAAAATTCACCCCTCCACTTT. Translated: CASGGWENSPLHF. The gene calls are TRBV2 and TRBJ1-6, with D unresolved. The CDR3 length is 13 residues. Germline values: CDR1 SNHLY, CDR2 FYNNEI. Trimming removed 8 bases from V and 7 bases from J, with 12 bases in between.

The chain combines TRBV5-4 with TRBJ1-2; tentative D call: TRBD1 (5 bases). This CDR3 region has 15 residues. Looked up from germline, CDR1 is SGHNT and CDR2 is YYREEE (reference sequence). Trimming took off 0 bases at V and 4 bases at J, with 13 bases between the two ends. The CDR3 DNA reads TGTGCCAGCAGCTTGGAAACTGGGGGACTCTATGGCTACACCTTC. Encoded protein: CASSLETGGLYGYTF.

The J gene is TRBJ2-5, the V gene TRBV5-1; 7 nucleotides match TRBD1. This CDR3 contains 13 residues. Trimming at V came to 3 bases and at J to 5 bases, leaving 4 bases not matched to a gene. Germline V gene sequence: CDR1 SGHRS, CDR2 YFSETQ. The CDR3 sequence: CASSSDRVETQYF. The CDR3 DNA sequence: TGCGCCAGCAGCTCCGACAGGGTTGAGACCCAGTACTTC.

The gene calls are TRBV2 and TRBJ1-4; 7 bases align to TRBD1. From germline, CDR1 is SNHLY and CDR2 FYNNEI. CDR3 length: 14 amino acids. J gave up 6 bases and V 8 bases, and 9 bases lay outside the gene matches. CDR3 nucleotides: TGTGCCAGCGCTAGGGGGCGCGGGGATGAAAAACTGTTTTTT. Its protein is CASARGRGDEKLFF. Full variable domain (outside the CDR3, taken from reference TRBV2 and TRBJ1-4): EPEVTQTPSHQVTQMGQEVILRCVPISNHLYFYWYRQILGQKVEFLVSFYNNEISEKSEIFDDQFSVERPDGSNFTLKIRSTKLEDSAMYFCASARGRGDEKLFFGSGTQLSVL.

The genes are TRBV15 and TRBJ2-5; 9 bases map to TRBD1. The V gene end was trimmed by 1 base and the J gene end by 2 bases; junction bases not matched to a gene: 2. The length of the CDR3 is 15 residues. In germline, CDR1 is LNHNV, CDR2 YYDKDF (reference sequence). Written as DNA, the CDR3 is TGTGCCACCAGCAGAGTCGGGACAGGGCAAGAGACCCAGTACTTC. The encoded protein is CATSRVGTGQETQYF.

The chain employs TRBV5-4 and TRBJ1-4, with 8 nucleotides matching TRBD1. Germline V gene data show CDR1 as SGHNT and CDR2 as YYREEE (reference sequence). The ends lost 4 bases at V and 0 bases at J; junction bases unmatched: 2. This CDR3 comprises 15 residues. Here the CDR3 DNA reads TGTGCCAGCAGCATCAGGGGGCCAACTAATGAAAAACTGTTTTTT. Translated, it gives CASSIRGPTNEKLFF.

J is TRBJ2-7 and V is TRBV5-8, with 7 bases aligning to TRBD1. The CDR3 spans 18 residues. The trim removed 3 bases at V and 4 bases at J, leaving 19 bases unmatched. Germline CDR1 is SGHTS and CDR2 is YDEGEE. The CDR3 region is CASSYRTGHVRGGYEQYF. The CDR3 region has the DNA TGTGCCAGCAGCTACCGGACAGGTCACGTTAGAGGGGGATACGAGCAGTACTTC. The variable domain in full, completed from reference TRBV5-8 and TRBJ2-7, reads EAGVTQSPTHLIKTRGQQATLRCSPISGHTSVYWYQQALGLGLQFLLWYDEGEERNRGNFPPRFSGRQFPNYSSELNVNALELEDSALYLCASSYRTGHVRGGYEQYFGPGTRLTVT.

The genes are TRBV27 and TRBJ2-2; unclear D gene. Trimming left V 5 bases short and J 5 bases short, with 12 bases between. The length of the CDR3 is 14 residues. CDR1 and CDR2 (germline): MNHEY, SMNVEV (reference sequence). The chain's CDR3 is CASSPYDQTGELFF. In DNA, the CDR3 is TGTGCCAGCAGTCCATACGATCAGACCGGGGAGCTGTTTTTT.

This chain joins TRBV7-2 and TRBJ2-4, with 7 bases fitting TRBD1. CDR3 length equals 14 residues. Per the germline V gene, CDR1 is SGHTA and CDR2 is FQGNSA. Trimming cost V 5 bases and J 7 bases; bases outside gene matches: 8. The CDR3 bases are TGTGCCAGCAGCCGGAAGGGGACAGAGAACATTCAGTACTTC. Its protein is CASSRKGTENIQYF.